This is a list of T cell receptor beta chains from one sample in a study of blood T cell repertoires in COVID-19. The repertoire was sequenced with immunoSEQ multiplex PCR; TCRdb's copy has only in-frame clones and lacks some. Seen here are some 270,000 clones, around 90% observed once, and the top ten hold approximately 2.2%. The specimen sequenced was peripheral blood. These receptors originate from a man over 45 with acute or convalescent COVID-19. The CDR3 runs from the conserved cysteine through the conserved F or W. Each record gives: clone size, V gene, J gene, D gene, CDR3 protein, CDR3 DNA. D genes are given only for firm matches. Size is stated for part of the rows, as once, few or many counts, or as a class when the clone is expanded.

abundance: NA
v_gene: TRBV10-3
j_gene: TRBJ1-3
d_gene: NA
CDR3aa: CAISEYSSGVGNTIYF
CDR3nt: TGTGCCATCAGTGAGTACAGCTCCGGGGTTGGAAACACCATATATTTT

abundance: NA
v_gene: TRBV24-1
j_gene: TRBJ1-2
d_gene: TRBD1
CDR3aa: CATSDRTGKGYTF
CDR3nt: TGTGCCACCAGTGACCGGACAGGGAAAGGCTACACCTTC

abundance: NA
v_gene: TRBV7-9
j_gene: TRBJ2-1
d_gene: TRBD1
CDR3aa: CASRGAGDRDYNEQFF
CDR3nt: TGTGCCAGCAGGGGGGCCGGGGACAGAGACTACAATGAGCAGTTCTTC

abundance: NA
v_gene: TRBV7-9
j_gene: TRBJ1-2
d_gene: NA
CDR3aa: CASSEGSGYGYTF
CDR3nt: TGTGCCAGCAGCGAGGGTTCCGGCTATGGCTACACCTTC

abundance: NA
v_gene: TRBV2
j_gene: TRBJ1-5
d_gene: NA
CDR3aa: CASSETRDNQPQHF
CDR3nt: TGTGCCAGCAGTGAGACCAGGGACAATCAGCCCCAGCATTTT

abundance: once
v_gene: TRBV18
j_gene: TRBJ2-7
d_gene: TRBD1
CDR3aa: CASSPYGQGGEQYF
CDR3nt: TGTGCCAGCTCACCGTATGGACAGGGAGGCGAGCAGTACTTC

abundance: NA
v_gene: TRBV2
j_gene: TRBJ1-1
d_gene: TRBD1
CDR3aa: CASRGMTGGRTEAFF
CDR3nt: TGTGCCAGCAGGGGTATGACAGGGGGTAGGACTGAAGCTTTCTTT

abundance: few
v_gene: TRBV6-5
j_gene: TRBJ2-1
d_gene: TRBD2
CDR3aa: CASSIAGGGVEQFF
CDR3nt: TGTGCCAGCAGTATAGCGGGGGGGGGTGTAGAGCAGTTCTTC

abundance: NA
v_gene: TRBV7-9
j_gene: TRBJ1-5
d_gene: NA
CDR3aa: CASSLVVGGINQPQHF
CDR3nt: TGTGCCAGCAGCTTAGTAGTGGGGGGGATCAATCAGCCCCAGCATTTT

abundance: few
v_gene: TRBV2
j_gene: TRBJ2-7
d_gene: NA
CDR3aa: CASSEGAPWEQYF
CDR3nt: TGTGCCAGCAGTGAAGGGGCCCCCTGGGAGCAGTACTTC

abundance: NA
v_gene: TRBV24-1
j_gene: TRBJ2-5
d_gene: TRBD1
CDR3aa: CATSVGQAKETQYF
CDR3nt: TGTGCCACCAGTGTGGGACAGGCCAAAGAGACCCAGTACTTC

abundance: NA
v_gene: TRBV9
j_gene: TRBJ2-4
d_gene: NA
CDR3aa: CASSVDSQAKNIQYF
CDR3nt: TGTGCCAGCAGCGTAGATTCCCAAGCCAAAAACATTCAGTACTTC

abundance: NA
v_gene: TRBV9
j_gene: TRBJ1-6
d_gene: NA
CDR3aa: CASSPDRREPGPLHF
CDR3nt: TGTGCCAGCAGCCCGGACAGACGAGAACCCGGCCCCCTCCACTTT

abundance: NA
v_gene: TRBV11-2
j_gene: TRBJ2-1
d_gene: TRBD1
CDR3aa: CASSFPPGQGTYNEQFF
CDR3nt: TGTGCCAGCAGCTTCCCCCCGGGACAGGGAACCTACAATGAGCAGTTCTTC

abundance: NA
v_gene: TRBV3-1/TRBV3-2
j_gene: TRBJ2-2
d_gene: NA
CDR3aa: CASSQGGAGSGELFF
CDR3nt: TGTGCCAGCAGCCAAGGAGGAGCGGGTTCCGGGGAGCTGTTTTTT

abundance: few
v_gene: TRBV3-1/TRBV3-2
j_gene: TRBJ2-2
d_gene: NA
CDR3aa: CASSQGPGGELFF
CDR3nt: TGTGCCAGCAGCCAAGGTCCCGGCGGGGAGCTGTTTTTT

abundance: NA
v_gene: TRBV5-1
j_gene: TRBJ1-6
d_gene: TRBD1
CDR3aa: CASSGDSNNSPLHF
CDR3nt: TGCGCCAGCAGTGGGGACAGTAATAATTCACCCCTCCACTTT

abundance: NA
v_gene: TRBV3-1/TRBV3-2
j_gene: TRBJ1-1
d_gene: NA
CDR3aa: CASSLLGGGGAEAFF
CDR3nt: TGTGCCAGCAGCCTCCTCGGGGGGGGAGGCGCTGAAGCTTTCTTT

abundance: NA
v_gene: TRBV6-5
j_gene: TRBJ1-5
d_gene: NA
CDR3aa: CASSSTLDQPQHF
CDR3nt: TGTGCCAGCAGTTCGACACTAGATCAGCCCCAGCATTTT

abundance: NA
v_gene: TRBV5-5
j_gene: TRBJ1-1
d_gene: TRBD1
CDR3aa: CASSPEGTGTEAFF
CDR3nt: TGTGCCAGCAGCCCGGAAGGGACAGGAACTGAAGCTTTCTTT

abundance: NA
v_gene: TRBV5-6
j_gene: TRBJ1-1
d_gene: NA
CDR3aa: CASSLIGQGADTEAFF
CDR3nt: TGTGCCAGCAGCTTGATCGGGCAGGGTGCGGACACTGAAGCTTTCTTT

abundance: NA
v_gene: TRBV14
j_gene: TRBJ1-2
d_gene: NA
CDR3aa: CASSQEAAAGVYGYTF
CDR3nt: TGTGCCAGCAGCCAAGAAGCCGCAGCAGGGGTATATGGCTACACCTTC

abundance: NA
v_gene: TRBV21-1
j_gene: TRBJ2-7
d_gene: NA
CDR3aa: CASSVRDRAYEQYF
CDR3nt: TGTGCCAGCAGCGTCCGGGACAGGGCCTACGAGCAGTACTTC

abundance: NA
v_gene: TRBV7-3
j_gene: TRBJ2-3
d_gene: TRBD2
CDR3aa: CASSLTSGRTDTQYF
CDR3nt: TGTGCCAGCAGCTTGACTAGCGGGCGCACAGATACGCAGTATTTT

abundance: NA
v_gene: TRBV5-1
j_gene: TRBJ1-1
d_gene: TRBD1
CDR3aa: CASSSNRGLDTEAFF
CDR3nt: TGCGCCAGCAGCTCGAACAGGGGGCTCGATACTGAAGCTTTCTTT

abundance: NA
v_gene: TRBV6-5
j_gene: TRBJ1-2
d_gene: TRBD1
CDR3aa: CASSLGQGNYGYTF
CDR3nt: TGTGCCAGCAGTCTGGGACAGGGGAACTATGGCTACACCTTC

abundance: few
v_gene: TRBV12-3/TRBV12-4
j_gene: TRBJ1-5
d_gene: NA
CDR3aa: CATEELSNQPQHF
CDR3nt: TGTGCCACCGAAGAGTTGAGCAATCAGCCCCAGCATTTT

abundance: NA
v_gene: TRBV9
j_gene: TRBJ2-3
d_gene: NA
CDR3aa: CASSVSPTDLTDTQYF
CDR3nt: TGTGCCAGCAGCGTTAGCCCAACCGACCTCACAGATACGCAGTATTTT

abundance: NA
v_gene: TRBV18
j_gene: TRBJ2-7
d_gene: NA
CDR3aa: CASSPHQGNYEQYF
CDR3nt: TGTGCCAGCTCACCACACCAGGGCAACTACGAGCAGTACTTC

abundance: once
v_gene: TRBV4-1
j_gene: TRBJ1-5
d_gene: NA
CDR3aa: CASSQGAGRANNQPQHF
CDR3nt: TGCGCCAGCAGCCAAGGGGCAGGGAGGGCTAACAATCAGCCCCAGCATTTT

abundance: NA
v_gene: TRBV4-1
j_gene: TRBJ1-1
d_gene: NA
CDR3aa: CASSHRGKAFF
CDR3nt: TGCGCCAGCAGCCACCGGGGAAAAGCTTTCTTT

abundance: NA
v_gene: TRBV23-1
j_gene: TRBJ2-1
d_gene: TRBD2
CDR3aa: CASSQSGAGTGNEQFF
CDR3nt: TGCGCCAGCAGTCAATCGGGAGCGGGAACGGGGAATGAGCAGTTCTTC

abundance: NA
v_gene: TRBV29-1
j_gene: TRBJ2-5
d_gene: NA
CDR3aa: CSVPRASQETQYF
CDR3nt: TGCAGCGTCCCCCGCGCGTCCCAAGAGACCCAGTACTTC

abundance: NA
v_gene: TRBV3-1/TRBV3-2
j_gene: TRBJ2-5
d_gene: NA
CDR3aa: CASSRSQEAQYF
CDR3nt: TGTGCCAGCAGCCGCTCCCAAGAGGCCCAGTACTTC

abundance: NA
v_gene: TRBV7-8
j_gene: TRBJ2-4
d_gene: NA
CDR3aa: CASSLARTLDNAKNIQYF
CDR3nt: TGTGCCAGCAGCTTAGCAAGGACTTTAGACAATGCCAAAAACATTCAGTACTTC